This T cell receptor beta chain was recovered during a study of cytotoxic CD8 clonotypes in ibrutinib-treated CLL. Study-wide results and caveats: With treatment, public clonotypes, which were uncommon, either contracted or remained stable.

As for this clone: Its antigen remains unknown.

TCRdb's copy holds only in-frame clones and misses some; the assay was immunoSEQ multiplex PCR. The profile shows approximately 100,000 clones, roughly 80% of them singletons. The CDR3 length is 16 residues. Germline loops: CDR1 GTSNPN, CDR2 SVGIG (reference sequence). V was cut by 5 bases and J by 1 base, with 20 bases left in between. The sequence was collected from a human donor with chronic lymphocytic leukemia. This sequence joins TRBV30 and TRBJ1-1, with D perhaps matching TRBD1 (5 bases). The material sequenced was PBMCs, taken after 12 months of ibrutinib treatment. CDR3 coding DNA: TGTGCCTGGCGACTTGTGGTGACAGCCCCGAACACTGAAGCTTTCTTT. It encodes CAWRLVVTAPNTEAFF. The variable domain in full, completed from reference TRBV30 and TRBJ1-1, reads SQTIHQWPATLVQPVGSPLSLECTVEGTSNPNLYWYRQAAGRGLQLLFYSVGIGQISSEVPQNLSASRPQDRQFILSSKKLLLSDSGFYLCAWRLVVTAPNTEAFFGQGTRLTVV.